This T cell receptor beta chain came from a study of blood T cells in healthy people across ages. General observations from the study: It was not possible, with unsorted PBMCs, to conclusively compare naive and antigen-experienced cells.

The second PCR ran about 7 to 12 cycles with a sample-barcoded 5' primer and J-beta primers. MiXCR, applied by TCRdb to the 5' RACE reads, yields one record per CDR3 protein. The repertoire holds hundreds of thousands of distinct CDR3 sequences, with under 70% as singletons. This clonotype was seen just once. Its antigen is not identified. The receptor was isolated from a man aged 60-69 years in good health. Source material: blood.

The CDR3: CSAQDYNEQYF. The CDR3 nucleotides read TGCAGTGCTCAGGACTACAATGAGCAGTACTTC. This chain uses TRBV20-1 with TRBJ2-5; maybe TRBD2 (6 bases). CDR3 length equals 11 residues. The germline V gene has CDR1 DFQATT and CDR2 SNEGSKA (reference sequence). Deletions cut 5 bases from V and 11 bases from J, with 15 bases between.